There are many counts of the clone carrying this TCR beta chain. Deletions cut 0 bases from V and 4 bases from J, with 12 bases between. This CDR3 contains 15 residues. CDR1 DFQATT and CDR2 SNEGSKA come from the germline V gene (reference sequence). One entry per CDR3 protein results from TCRdb running MiXCR on the RT-PCR reads. The sample has about 680,000 distinct CDR3 sequences; about 14% are singletons. The J gene is TRBJ2-2, the V gene TRBV20-1, with TRBD2 as a possible D gene (6 bases). The sequenced material came from memory CD4+ T cells from blood. The clonotype originates from a female donor in good health, serving as a healthy control. CDR3 residues: CSARDLREATGELFF. The CDR3 bases are TGCAGTGCTAGAGATTTAAGGGAGGCCACCGGGGAGCTGTTTTTT.